The 8 T cell receptor beta chains below were found in one sample sequenced in a study of cytomegalovirus exposure and HLA in healthy donors. The PCR used 60 Vbeta and 13 Jbeta primers. Only in-frame clones appear in the TCRdb table, and some are missing; sequencing was by immunoSEQ multiplex PCR. The table lists 130,000 to 150,000 clones, roughly 65% of them singletons. The sequenced sample consisted of PBMCs. The receptors were gathered from a man in his sixties in good health and CMV-seronegative.

The chain couples TRBV7-9 to TRBJ1-4; 9 bases fit TRBD1. The CDR3 contains 14 residues. With V trimmed by 2 bases and J by 14 bases, 9 bases remained unmatched. Germline V gene data show CDR1 as SEHNR and CDR2 as FQNEAQ (reference sequence). For the CDR3, the DNA is TGTGCCAGCAGCTTACAGGGACAGGGACCCTATCTGTTTTTT. The encoded protein is CASSLQGQGPYLFF. The whole variable domain, filled in from reference TRBV7-9 and TRBJ1-4, reads DTGVSQNPRHKITKRGQNVTFRCDPISEHNRLYWYRQTLGQGPEFLTYFQNEAQLEKSRLLSDRFSAERPKGSFSTLEIQRTEQGDSAMYLCASSLQGQGPYLFFGSGTQLSVL.

The chain uses TRBV21-1 and TRBJ1-4; TRBD1, as called in the table, went unchecked against the DNA. TRBV21-1 is a known pseudogene. The CDR3 totals 23 residues. CDR3 in amino acids: CASSNQGRGQRPRYAATNEKLFF. The CDR3 DNA follows: TGTGCCAGCAGCAATCAAGGCAGGGGGCAGCGACCACGATACGCTGCAACTAATGAAAAACTGTTTTTT.

The sample holds one count of this clone. The chain carries TRBV4-1 and TRBJ1-6, with TRBD1 identical over 8 bases. The junction had 6 bases not matched to a gene; V was cut back by 1 base and J by 7 bases. The germline V gene encodes CDR1 MGHRA and CDR2 YSYEKL. The CDR3 sequence is 16 residues long. The CDR3 region has the DNA TGCGCCAGCAGCCAAGGGATTCGGACAGGGAATTCACCCCTCCACTTT. Translating gives CASSQGIRTGNSPLHF.

This clone was detected a few times. The rearrangement uses TRBV4-1 and TRBJ2-7; the D gene is possibly TRBD1 (6 bases). Germline V gene lookup returns CDR1 MGHRA and CDR2 YSYEKL. Trimming removed 1 base from V and 5 bases from J, with 15 bases in between. This CDR3 region has 15 residues. CDR3 amino acids: CASSQGPTGIDEQYF. DNA of the CDR3: TGCGCCAGCAGCCAAGGCCCTACAGGGATAGACGAGCAGTACTTC.

This chain joins TRBV6-1 and TRBJ1-1; the match to TRBD1 covers 8 bases. The J segment lost 5 bases and the V segment lost 4 bases, leaving 3 bases of the junction unmatched. This CDR3 is 13 amino acids long. The germline gives CDR1 MNHNS, CDR2 SASEGT. CDR3 in DNA: TGTGCCAGCAGTGGGACAGGGTTGACTGAAGCTTTCTTT. It yields the protein CASSGTGLTEAFF.

The V call is TRBV28, the J call TRBJ2-3, with 8 positions matching TRBD1. J gave up 2 bases and V 6 bases, and 7 bases lay outside the gene matches. CDR3 length: 15 residues. Looked up from germline, CDR1 is MDHEN and CDR2 is SYDVKM. This CDR3 is CASSQGALNTDTQYF. The CDR3 DNA sequence: TGTGCCAGCAGCCAGGGGGCCCTGAACACAGATACGCAGTATTTT. Supplemented by reference TRBV28 and TRBJ2-3, the full variable domain reads DVKVTQSSRYLVKRTGEKVFLECVQDMDHENMFWYRQDPGLGLRLIYFSYDVKMKEKGDIPEGYSVSREKKERFSLILESASTNQTSMYLCASSQGALNTDTQYFGPGTRLTVL.

V gene TRBV12-5 combines with J gene TRBJ2-3; D perhaps matches TRBD1 (6 bases). Germline V gives CDR1 LGHNT, CDR2 FRNRAP. The CDR3 has 14 residues. The V end was cut by 1 base, the J end by 5 bases, with 10 bases between. This chain's CDR3 is CASGLGSRGDTQYF. The CDR3 coding sequence is TGTGCTAGTGGTTTGGGCAGCAGGGGAGATACGCAGTATTTT.

This clone showed up just a few times. The J gene is TRBJ2-2, the V gene TRBV6-1; weak D call: TRBD1 (5 bases). The V gene's germline CDR1 is MNHNS and CDR2 SASEGT. The V gene lost 10 bases and the J gene lost 7 bases, with 22 bases spanning the gap. This CDR3 has 15 amino acids. CDR3 amino acids: CATARADTKYGELFF. DNA for the CDR3: TGTGCCACAGCACGGGCGGACACGAAGTACGGGGAGCTGTTTTTT.